The 8 T cell receptor beta chains below were found in one sample sequenced in a study of blood T cells in healthy people across ages. Through a sample-barcoded 5' primer and a J-beta primer mix, a second PCR was run for roughly 6 to 11 cycles. TCRdb re-called the 5' RACE reads with MiXCR, one entry per CDR3 protein. The data show roughly 1.7 million distinct CDR3 sequences, with approximately 32% seen just once and 11% held by the top ten. The specimen sequenced was blood. Every receptor here comes from a young woman in good health.

The chain carries TRBV30 and TRBJ1-1; D is undetermined. V was clipped by 0 bases and J by 4 bases, with 9 bases between them. The CDR3 is 13 residues long. Germline assignment: CDR1 GTSNPN and CDR2 SVGIG (reference sequence). The CDR3 loop is CAWSVQSSTEAFF. Written as DNA, the CDR3 is TGTGCCTGGAGTGTACAGAGTAGCACTGAAGCTTTCTTT.

CDR3 sequence reads: CASSLGAIKYGGLTDTQYF. The CDR3 bases are TGTGCCAGCAGCTTAGGAGCTATTAAATACGGCGGCCTAACAGATACGCAGTATTTT. The chain couples TRBV7-9 to TRBJ2-3; D remains ambiguous. Deletions cut 1 base from V and 3 bases from J, with 23 bases between. CDR1 and CDR2 from the germline V gene are SEHNR and FQNEAQ (reference sequence). The CDR3 extends over 19 amino acids.

This clonotype was observed a few times. The chain employs TRBV12-3 or TRBV12-4 and TRBJ1-1; no clear D gene. The germline V and J ends were trimmed by 3 bases and 7 bases, with 9 bases remaining between them. CDR3 length: 12 amino acids. The CDR3 loop reads CASSFRDLEAFF. CDR3 nucleotide sequence: TGTGCCAGCAGTTTTCGGGATCTTGAAGCTTTCTTT.

This clonotype was found a few times. The V call is TRBV15, the J call TRBJ2-7, with 8 bases that match TRBD2. The CDR3 is 15 amino acids. CDR1 is LNHNV and CDR2 is YYDKDF in the germline V gene (reference sequence). V shed 0 bases, J shed 2 bases, and the junction held 3 bases outside the gene matches. CDR3 amino acids: CATSRDSGTTYEQYF. The CDR3 DNA is TGTGCCACCAGCAGAGATAGCGGGACCACCTACGAGCAGTACTTC.

This clonotype appeared many times. This chain uses TRBV12-3 or TRBV12-4 with TRBJ2-7, with 7 bases aligning to TRBD2. V lost 4 bases, J lost 7 bases, and 4 bases stayed unmatched. The CDR3 is made up of 12 amino acids. In DNA form, the CDR3 reads TGTGCCAGCAGTTCTAGCGGAGGGGAGCAGTACTTC. It is translated as CASSSSGGEQYF.

To note about this clonotype: Germline and junction disagree at one end, which may indicate a read error. The chain is built from TRBV20-1 and TRBJ1-5, with 10 bases that match TRBD1. This CDR3 is built from 18 residues. CDR1 and CDR2 from the germline V gene are DFQATT and SNEGSKA (reference sequence). The CDR3 region has the DNA TGCGGTGCTACGCGGGAACGGGACAGGGGCCGTAGCAATCAGCCCCAGCATTTT. This translates into CGATRERDRGRSNQPQHF.

Ten or more counts support this clonotype. The rearrangement joins TRBV20-1 to TRBJ2-3, with TRBD2 identical over 10 bases. V was pared by 6 bases and J by 0 bases, with 6 bases of the junction left unmatched. The germline V gene has CDR1 DFQATT and CDR2 SNEGSKA (reference sequence). This CDR3 contains 15 residues. The CDR3 is CSAQLAGRSTDTQYF. CDR3 DNA: TGCAGTGCCCAACTAGCGGGACGTAGCACAGATACGCAGTATTTT.

The chain links TRBV20-1 to TRBJ2-3, with D possibly called TRBD1 or TRBD2 (5 bases each). The CDR3 spans 14 residues. Per the germline V gene, CDR1 is DFQATT and CDR2 is SNEGSKA (reference sequence). Between the trimmed V and J ends, which lost 5 bases and 2 bases, there was a span of 14 bases. CDR3 coding DNA: TGCAGTGCTTCTCCCGGGACCAACACAGATACGCAGTATTTT. This gives the protein CSASPGTNTDTQYF.